A selection of T cell receptor beta chains follows, all from one sample in a study of blood T cell repertoires in COVID-19. Using immunoSEQ multiplex PCR, the repertoire was profiled, and TCRdb retains in-frame clones only, with some absent. The repertoire consists of 300,000 or so clones, with about 83% occurring once and the leading ten covering about 1.2%. Sequencing used peripheral blood. The receptors derive from a woman between 50 and 59 years old with acute or convalescent COVID-19. Each CDR3 is given with its conserved first and last residue. D genes are given only for firm matches. Size is omitted from some rows. Given values are once, few, many or a class for expanded clones.

v_call: TRBV24-1; clone_size: -; d_call: TRBD1; j_call: TRBJ1-2; cdr3_aa: CATSTGTGTFLYGYTF; cdr3_nt: TGTGCCACCAGTACCGGGACAGGGACTTTCCTCTATGGCTACACCTTC
v_call: TRBV7-9; clone_size: -; d_call: TRBD1; j_call: TRBJ2-5; cdr3_aa: CASSLSQGQLGETQYF; cdr3_nt: TGTGCCAGCAGCTTATCACAGGGGCAGTTGGGAGAGACCCAGTACTTC
v_call: TRBV6-4; clone_size: -; d_call: -; j_call: TRBJ1-2; cdr3_aa: CASSDSPNPNYGYTF; cdr3_nt: TGTGCCAGCAGTGACTCCCCTAACCCGAACTATGGCTACACCTTC
v_call: TRBV6-5; clone_size: -; d_call: -; j_call: TRBJ1-4; cdr3_aa: CASVRGLNEKLFF; cdr3_nt: TGTGCCAGCGTTAGGGGCCTTAATGAAAAACTGTTTTTT
v_call: TRBV21-1; clone_size: -; d_call: -; j_call: TRBJ1-1; cdr3_aa: CASKLDRGRTGAFF; cdr3_nt: TGTGCCAGCAAATTGGACAGGGGGCGAACTGGAGCTTTCTTT
v_call: TRBV11-3; clone_size: -; d_call: TRBD1; j_call: TRBJ2-7; cdr3_aa: CASSSDRGRGEQYF; cdr3_nt: TGTGCCAGCAGCTCTGACAGGGGACGAGGCGAGCAGTACTTC
v_call: TRBV7-9; clone_size: -; d_call: -; j_call: TRBJ2-3; cdr3_aa: CASAGGAGAGNTDTQYF; cdr3_nt: TGTGCCAGCGCTGGGGGCGCGGGGGCGGGTAATACAGATACGCAGTATTTT
v_call: TRBV11-2; clone_size: once; d_call: -; j_call: TRBJ2-2; cdr3_aa: CASSSGLITGELFF; cdr3_nt: TGTGCCAGCAGCTCCGGGTTAATAACCGGGGAGCTGTTTTTT
v_call: TRBV11-1; clone_size: -; d_call: TRBD2; j_call: TRBJ2-7; cdr3_aa: CASSLRTSGTYEQYF; cdr3_nt: TGTGCCAGCAGCTTACGGACTAGCGGAACCTACGAGCAGTACTTC
v_call: TRBV27; clone_size: -; d_call: -; j_call: TRBJ2-3; cdr3_aa: CASSLFGSAGTDTQYF; cdr3_nt: TGTGCCAGCAGTTTATTCGGGTCGGCCGGGACAGATACGCAGTATTTT
v_call: TRBV10-3; clone_size: -; d_call: -; j_call: TRBJ2-5; cdr3_aa: CAISEPVGRGKQETQYF; cdr3_nt: TGTGCCATCAGTGAGCCGGTGGGCAGGGGAAAACAAGAGACCCAGTACTTC
v_call: TRBV2; clone_size: once; d_call: -; j_call: TRBJ1-3; cdr3_aa: CASSPPGNTIYF; cdr3_nt: TGTGCCAGCAGTCCTCCTGGAAACACCATATATTTT
v_call: TRBV5-1; clone_size: -; d_call: TRBD1; j_call: TRBJ1-5; cdr3_aa: CASSPGTGIGEVGHF; cdr3_nt: TGCGCCAGCAGCCCCGGGACAGGGATTGGCGAAGTGGGGCATTTT
v_call: TRBV15; clone_size: -; d_call: -; j_call: TRBJ1-5; cdr3_aa: CATSRDQRDGQPQHF; cdr3_nt: TGTGCCACCAGCAGAGATCAGAGGGATGGCCAGCCCCAGCATTTT
v_call: TRBV7-2; clone_size: -; d_call: -; j_call: TRBJ1-3; cdr3_aa: CASSLNPGPRSGNTIYF; cdr3_nt: TGTGCCAGCAGCTTAAACCCAGGGCCTCGATCTGGAAACACCATATATTTT
v_call: TRBV4-2; clone_size: -; d_call: -; j_call: TRBJ1-1; cdr3_aa: CASSQETTMNTEAFF; cdr3_nt: TGTGCCAGCAGCCAAGAGACAACGATGAACACTGAAGCTTTCTTT
v_call: TRBV7-2; clone_size: -; d_call: -; j_call: TRBJ1-3; cdr3_aa: CASSLTDYTIYF; cdr3_nt: TGTGCCAGCAGCTTAACTGATTACACCATATATTTT
v_call: TRBV6-5; clone_size: -; d_call: -; j_call: TRBJ1-2; cdr3_aa: CASSQNGGIYGYTF; cdr3_nt: TGTGCCAGCAGTCAAAACGGGGGTATCTATGGCTACACCTTC
v_call: TRBV25-1; clone_size: -; d_call: -; j_call: TRBJ1-2; cdr3_aa: CASSDSLRDAGAYGYTF; cdr3_nt: TGTGCCAGCAGTGATAGCCTCCGGGACGCGGGAGCCTATGGCTACACCTTC
v_call: TRBV30; clone_size: -; d_call: -; j_call: TRBJ2-1; cdr3_aa: CAWGRDYNEQFF; cdr3_nt: TGTGCCTGGGGCCGAGACTACAATGAGCAGTTCTTC
v_call: TRBV3-1/TRBV3-2; clone_size: -; d_call: TRBD2; j_call: TRBJ2-5; cdr3_aa: CASSQGLATSQETQYF; cdr3_nt: TGTGCCAGCAGCCAAGGACTAGCCACTTCCCAAGAGACCCAGTACTTC
v_call: TRBV7-9; clone_size: -; d_call: TRBD1; j_call: TRBJ1-2; cdr3_aa: CAGGTGPNYGYTF; cdr3_nt: TGTGCCGGTGGGACAGGACCTAACTATGGCTACACCTTC
v_call: TRBV5-1; clone_size: -; d_call: TRBD1; j_call: TRBJ2-1; cdr3_aa: CASSLLRGQGDNEQFF; cdr3_nt: TGCGCCAGCAGCTTGTTAAGGGGCCAGGGGGACAATGAGCAGTTCTTC
v_call: TRBV10-3; clone_size: -; d_call: TRBD2; j_call: TRBJ2-2; cdr3_aa: CAISELLAGGPDTGELFF; cdr3_nt: TGTGCCATCAGTGAACTCCTAGCGGGAGGGCCCGACACCGGGGAGCTGTTTTTT
v_call: TRBV7-2; clone_size: few; d_call: TRBD1; j_call: TRBJ2-2; cdr3_aa: CASSWDRGGGTGELFF; cdr3_nt: TGTGCCAGCAGCTGGGACAGGGGTGGTGGCACCGGGGAGCTGTTTTTT
v_call: TRBV7-2; clone_size: few; d_call: -; j_call: TRBJ1-3; cdr3_aa: CASSPQFSGNTIYF; cdr3_nt: TGTGCCAGCAGCCCACAGTTCTCTGGAAACACCATATATTTT
v_call: TRBV7-9; clone_size: -; d_call: -; j_call: TRBJ1-2; cdr3_aa: CASSLGQYGYTF; cdr3_nt: TGTGCCAGCAGCTTAGGACAGTATGGCTACACCTTC
v_call: TRBV6-5; clone_size: -; d_call: TRBD1; j_call: TRBJ1-1; cdr3_aa: CASSRDRDLNTEAFF; cdr3_nt: TGTGCCAGCAGTCGGGACAGGGATTTGAACACTGAAGCTTTCTTT
v_call: TRBV5-1; clone_size: -; d_call: TRBD1; j_call: TRBJ2-7; cdr3_aa: CASSLNPHRDRVYEQYF; cdr3_nt: TGCGCCAGCAGCTTGAACCCCCATAGGGACAGAGTTTACGAGCAGTACTTC
v_call: TRBV7-9; clone_size: -; d_call: TRBD2; j_call: TRBJ2-1; cdr3_aa: CASRGGLRTFNEQFF; cdr3_nt: TGTGCCAGCAGGGGGGGACTAAGGACTTTCAATGAGCAGTTCTTC
v_call: TRBV11-3; clone_size: -; d_call: TRBD1; j_call: TRBJ2-5; cdr3_aa: CASSWGQKRQETQYF; cdr3_nt: TGTGCCAGCAGTTGGGGACAGAAGAGACAAGAGACCCAGTACTTC
v_call: TRBV19; clone_size: -; d_call: TRBD2; j_call: TRBJ2-1; cdr3_aa: CASSRVELAGEEQFF; cdr3_nt: TGTGCCAGTAGTAGAGTGGAGCTAGCGGGAGAAGAGCAGTTCTTC
v_call: TRBV28; clone_size: -; d_call: -; j_call: TRBJ2-1; cdr3_aa: CASSLQGEEQFF; cdr3_nt: TGTGCCAGCAGTTTACAGGGCGAGGAGCAGTTCTTC
v_call: TRBV7-9; clone_size: -; d_call: -; j_call: TRBJ1-1; cdr3_aa: CASSLLSTDTEAFF; cdr3_nt: TGTGCCAGCAGCCTCCTCTCGACAGACACTGAAGCTTTCTTT
v_call: TRBV27; clone_size: -; d_call: -; j_call: TRBJ2-3; cdr3_aa: CASSPRGRSTDTQYF; cdr3_nt: TGTGCCAGCAGTCCACGGGGTCGCAGCACAGATACGCAGTATTTT
v_call: TRBV7-8; clone_size: -; d_call: -; j_call: TRBJ1-4; cdr3_aa: CASSLAGGVNEKLFF; cdr3_nt: TGTGCCAGCAGCTTAGCGGGAGGGGTTAATGAAAAACTGTTTTTT
v_call: TRBV6-6; clone_size: -; d_call: -; j_call: TRBJ2-1; cdr3_aa: CASRGGGSYNEQFF; cdr3_nt: TGTGCCAGCAGGGGAGGGGGCTCCTACAATGAGCAGTTCTTC
v_call: TRBV30; clone_size: -; d_call: -; j_call: TRBJ1-2; cdr3_aa: CAWSVEAAHYGYTF; cdr3_nt: TGTGCCTGGAGTGTAGAGGCCGCACACTATGGCTACACCTTC
v_call: TRBV7-2; clone_size: -; d_call: TRBD1; j_call: TRBJ1-2; cdr3_aa: CASSIDRGREGYTF; cdr3_nt: TGTGCCAGCAGCATAGACAGGGGGAGGGAGGGCTACACCTTC
v_call: TRBV6-5; clone_size: -; d_call: -; j_call: TRBJ1-2; cdr3_aa: CASGGTRNGGYTF; cdr3_nt: TGTGCCAGCGGAGGGACCCGAAACGGGGGCTACACCTTC
v_call: TRBV5-1; clone_size: -; d_call: -; j_call: TRBJ2-7; cdr3_aa: CASAGGQGGESYEQYF; cdr3_nt: TGCGCCAGCGCCGGGGGCCAAGGGGGCGAATCCTACGAGCAGTACTTC
v_call: TRBV19; clone_size: -; d_call: TRBD1; j_call: TRBJ2-2; cdr3_aa: CASSWDRALGELFF; cdr3_nt: TGTGCCAGTAGTTGGGACAGGGCGCTCGGGGAGCTGTTTTTT
v_call: TRBV10-1; clone_size: few; d_call: TRBD2; j_call: TRBJ2-3; cdr3_aa: CASSSSGSTDTQYF; cdr3_nt: TGCGCCAGCAGTTCTAGCGGGAGCACAGATACGCAGTATTTT